This TCR beta chain stems from a study of regulatory T cells in long-lasting Graves disease. General study findings and limits: Rather than thyroid tissue, only peripheral blood underwent study.

With 5 bases clipped from V and 5 bases from J, the junction kept 11 bases outside the gene matches. In germline, CDR1 is MNHNS, CDR2 SASEGT. CDR3 size: 16 residues. The time point denotes: persistent/refractory GD, antithyroid drugs over 5 years with positive TRAb. From PBMCs, RNA was extracted and then used to make the TCR library. Graves' disease diagnoses used American Thyroid Association guidelines. The authors drew 8.5 to 9 milliliters of peripheral blood into EDTA tubes. On this clonotype itself: Its antigen remains unidentified.

CDR3 regions were amplified by Arm-PCR using iRepertoire HTBI primers to build TCR beta libraries. Via MiXCR, TCRdb re-called the multiplex PCR reads, giving one row per CDR3 protein. The sample comprises over 650,000 distinct CDR3 sequences, about 30% of which are singletons, and 42% rests with the top ten. This rearrangement joins TRBV6-1 to TRBJ2-5, with 10 bases fitting TRBD2. Material: peripheral blood mononuclear cells (PBMCs), obtained when the disease was refractory, from a patient treated with antithyroid drugs. The TCR originated in a female donor with Graves disease. DNA for the CDR3: TGTGCCAGCAGTACCTCCTTAGCGGGAGGTGTGGAGACCCAGTACTTC. It codes for CASSTSLAGGVETQYF.